The 25 T cell receptor beta chains below were found in one sample sequenced in a study of T-cell memory formation after mild COVID-19. TCRdb passed the 5' RACE reads through MiXCR, listing each CDR3 protein once. This sample yields 240,000 or so distinct CDR3 sequences, of which roughly 9.4% are seen a single time; around 21% belongs to the top ten. The material sequenced was PBMCs or a T cell subset sorted from them (not recorded which). These receptors all come from a man aged 18 to 30 who had mild COVID-19 (a few samples of this study predate the infection). Cell type and time point are not known.

The chain links TRBV5-4 to TRBJ2-7; D remains unclear. Germline assignment: CDR1 SGHNT and CDR2 YYREEE (reference sequence). Trimming left V 0 bases short and J 5 bases short, with 3 bases between. CDR3 length: 11 amino acids. CDR3 sequence reads: CASSLADEQYF. The CDR3 DNA sequence: TGTGCCAGCAGCTTGGCGGACGAGCAGTACTTC.

This clonotype was picked up many times. The chain joins TRBV29-1 to TRBJ2-7; 7 bases fit TRBD1. Trimming at V came to 5 bases and at J to 5 bases, leaving 6 bases not matched to a gene. Germline V CDR1 and CDR2: SQVTM, ANQGSEA. The CDR3 spans 12 residues. The CDR3 spells CSVFRDSHEQYF. The DNA of the CDR3 is TGCAGCGTTTTCCGGGACAGTCACGAGCAGTACTTC.

As regards this clonotype: A much larger clone sits a single nucleotide away, making a read error possible. This CDR3 reads CASRLQGRETQYF. CDR3 coding DNA: TGTGCCAGCAGATTGCAGGGGAGAGAGACCCAGTACTTC. The chain recombines TRBV2 with TRBJ2-5; D may be TRBD1 (6 bases). Trimming stripped 6 bases from V and 4 bases from J, with 12 bases between. Germline V gives CDR1 SNHLY, CDR2 FYNNEI. The CDR3 has 13 amino acids.

This clonotype came up a few times. This chain joins TRBV6-1 and TRBJ1-5; TRBD1 might be the D (5 bases). The CDR3 has 13 residues. V shed 6 bases and J shed 0 bases, with 6 bases lying between them. Germline V gene data show CDR1 as MNHNS and CDR2 as SASEGT. CDR3 loop: CASRDNSNQPQHF. The CDR3 bases are TGTGCCAGCAGGGACAATAGCAATCAGCCCCAGCATTTT.

The J gene is TRBJ2-5, the V gene TRBV9; 11 bases are a match to TRBD2. Germline V CDR1 and CDR2: SGDLS, YYNGEE. The CDR3 runs 15 residues. The junction had 5 bases not matched to a gene; V was cut back by 3 bases and J by 4 bases. This CDR3 is CASSATSGAGETQYF. CDR3 nucleotides: TGTGCCAGCAGCGCGACTAGCGGGGCCGGAGAGACCCAGTACTTC.

This chain uses TRBV4-3 with TRBJ2-3; 10 nucleotides line up with TRBD2. Trimming removed 3 bases from V and 4 bases from J; junction bases left unmatched: 7. There are 16 residues in the CDR3. CDR1 is LGHNA and CDR2 is YSLEER in the germline V gene. The CDR3, as DNA: TGCGCCAGCAGCCAGATTAGCGGGGGGCCAGCAGATACGCAGTATTTT. Protein product: CASSQISGGPADTQYF.

The V gene is TRBV12-3 or TRBV12-4, the J gene TRBJ1-5, with D maybe TRBD1 (5 bases). The CDR3 length is 15 residues. Trimming left V 5 bases short and J 0 bases short, with 11 bases between. The CDR3 nucleotides are TGTGCCAGCAGTGACGGGACCAGTAGCAATCAGCCCCAGCATTTT. Its protein is CASSDGTSSNQPQHF.

There are a few counts of this clonotype. In DNA form, the CDR3 reads TGTGCCAGCAGTGCGGGGGCCGGGAGGGAAGAGACCCAGTACTTC. As protein: CASSAGAGREETQYF. The chain links TRBV7-2 to TRBJ2-5; TRBD2 aligns across 8 bases. Unmatched junction bases numbered 9, after V lost 6 bases and J lost 3 bases. Per germline, CDR1 SGHTA and CDR2 FQGNSA. The CDR3 has 15 amino acids.

This clonotype was counted at least ten times. The chain joins TRBV5-1 to TRBJ2-7, with a weak D call TRBD1 (5 bases). Trimming left V 3 bases short and J 2 bases short, with 9 bases between. The CDR3 totals 13 residues. Germline CDR1 and CDR2: SGHRS and YFSETQ. CDR3 in DNA: TGCGCCAGCAGCTCTCAGGGAACCTACGAGCAGTACTTC. This translates into CASSSQGTYEQYF. The variable domain in full, with the rest retrieved from reference TRBV5-1 and TRBJ2-7, is KAGVTQTPRYLIKTRGQQVTLSCSPISGHRSVSWYQQTPGQGLQFLFEYFSETQRNKGNFPGRFSGRQFSNSRSEMNVSTLELGDSALYLCASSSQGTYEQYFGPGTRLTVT.

Ten or more counts support this clonotype. This chain uses TRBV27 with TRBJ1-1, with D possibly matching TRBD1 (5 bases). Germline CDR1 and CDR2: MNHEY and SMNVEV (reference sequence). Between the trimmed V and J ends, which lost 6 bases and 10 bases, there was a span of 12 bases. CDR3 length: 11 amino acids. The CDR3 sequence is CASRQGMGAFF. The CDR3 DNA is TGTGCCAGCAGGCAGGGTATGGGAGCTTTCTTT.

This clonotype was observed many times. The J gene is TRBJ2-3, the V gene TRBV7-8, with 8 bases matching TRBD2. The germline CDR1 and CDR2 sequences are SGHVS and FQNEAQ. The length of the CDR3 is 17 residues. The V segment lost 5 bases and the J segment 0 bases; nucleotides outside the gene matches: 10. For the CDR3, the DNA is TGTGCCAGCAGCCTCCGCTTAGCGGGGACTAGCACAGATACGCAGTATTTT. This gives the protein CASSLRLAGTSTDTQYF.

This clonotype was counted only a few times. The chain has TRBV5-4 and TRBJ1-1; D gene unclear. Trimming cost V 4 bases and J 10 bases, with 11 bases left between them. The CDR3 totals 11 residues. Germline V lookup: CDR1 SGHNT, CDR2 YYREEE (reference sequence). CDR3 DNA: TGTGCCAGCAGCGGACCGGGCGGAGCTTTCTTT. It encodes CASSGPGGAFF.

Only a few counts were recorded for this clonotype. The chain joins TRBV5-5 to TRBJ1-6; 8 bases align to TRBD1. There are 15 residues in the CDR3. The V segment lost 4 bases and the J segment 9 bases; nucleotides outside the gene matches: 9. Germline CDR1 SGHKS, CDR2 YYEKEE (reference sequence). Here the CDR3 DNA reads TGTGCCAGCAGCCGGACGGACAGGGAGGTTTCACCCCTCCACTTT. It encodes CASSRTDREVSPLHF.

This clonotype has a handful of counts. The CDR3 DNA reads TGTGCCAGCAGTTACTGGGGGGCTTACAATGAGCAGTTCTTC. Its protein product is CASSYWGAYNEQFF. This rearrangement joins TRBV6-5 to TRBJ2-1; D assignment may be TRBD1 or TRBD2 (6 bases each). The CDR3 sequence is 14 residues long. V shed 1 base and J shed 4 bases, with 8 bases lying between them. Germline CDR1 MNHEY, CDR2 SVGAGI.

The V gene is TRBV4-3, the J gene TRBJ2-5, with 9 positions matching TRBD2. Trimming at V came to 0 bases and at J to 4 bases, leaving 3 bases not matched to a gene. The length of the CDR3 is 15 residues. Per the germline V gene, CDR1 is LGHNA and CDR2 is YSLEER. The CDR3 DNA reads as TGCGCCAGCAGCCAAGATCTAGCGGGGCGAGAGACCCAGTACTTC. Its translation: CASSQDLAGRETQYF.

This clonotype was picked up a small number of times. This sequence joins TRBV7-9 and TRBJ1-4; no firm D call. Trimming stripped 4 bases from V and 2 bases from J, with 11 bases between. CDR3 size: 15 residues. The V gene's germline CDR1 is SEHNR and CDR2 FQNEAQ (reference sequence). DNA for the CDR3: TGTGCCAGCAGCTCTAGGACGGGTACTAATGAAAAACTGTTTTTT. Translation gives CASSSRTGTNEKLFF.

The gene calls are TRBV7-9 and TRBJ2-7; 12 bases align to TRBD1. J lost 3 bases, V lost 5 bases, and 14 bases had no gene match. Germline assignment: CDR1 SEHNR and CDR2 FQNEAQ (reference sequence). This CDR3 has 18 amino acids. The CDR3 sequence is CASSPSRDRGPFLYEQYF. The CDR3, as DNA: TGTGCCAGCAGCCCGTCCCGGGACAGGGGGCCCTTCCTCTACGAGCAGTACTTC.

This clonotype was observed a few times. The chain employs TRBV7-2 and TRBJ1-2, with TRBD1 as a possible D gene (5 bases). The length of the CDR3 is 12 residues. Trimming cost V 1 base and J 8 bases, with 8 bases left between them. Germline V gene sequence: CDR1 SGHTA, CDR2 FQGNSA. CDR3 in DNA: TGTGCCAGCAGCTTAGGTGGGGGAGGCTACACCTTC. Translated: CASSLGGGGYTF.

The table lists this clonotype with many counts. The chain has TRBV5-6 and TRBJ2-3, with D tentatively TRBD2 (6 bases). V was shortened by 0 bases and J by 1 base, with 15 bases between the two germline ends. Germline V gene sequence: CDR1 SGHDT, CDR2 YYEEEE. The CDR3 consists of 17 residues. The DNA for the CDR3 is TGTGCCAGCAGCTTGGAGCGACGGCGGGGAGGCACAGATACGCAGTATTTT. This translates into CASSLERRRGGTDTQYF.

This clonotype appeared many times. The chain couples TRBV5-1 to TRBJ2-5; 8 bases align to TRBD1. The CDR3 runs to 13 residues. Germline loops: CDR1 SGHRS, CDR2 YFSETQ. J gave up 2 bases and V 8 bases, and 5 bases lay outside the gene matches. This CDR3 reads CASGTGLQETQYF. The DNA of the CDR3 is TGCGCCAGTGGGACAGGTTTACAAGAGACCCAGTACTTC.

The chain recombines TRBV12-3 or TRBV12-4 with TRBJ2-5, with 9 bases fitting TRBD2. V was pared by 7 bases and J by 4 bases, with 7 bases of the junction left unmatched. The CDR3 totals 14 residues. CDR3 sequence: CASTRGGAGETQYF. The CDR3 coding sequence is TGTGCCAGCACCCGCGGGGGGGCGGGAGAGACCCAGTACTTC.

This clonotype was seen many times. The V and J genes are TRBV5-1 and TRBJ2-1, with 9 bases aligning to TRBD2. Germline values: CDR1 SGHRS, CDR2 YFSETQ. The CDR3 length is 15 residues. J was trimmed by 1 base and V by 4 bases; bases with no gene match: 3. CDR3: CASSETSGSYNEQFF. The CDR3 bases are TGCGCCAGCAGCGAGACTAGCGGATCCTACAATGAGCAGTTCTTC.

This clonotype was counted ten times or more. V is TRBV7-6 and J is TRBJ2-7; D may match TRBD1 or TRBD2 (5 bases each). Germline values: CDR1 SGHVS, CDR2 FNYEAQ. Trimming removed 2 bases at V and 1 base at J, with 12 bases between. The CDR3 sequence is 15 residues long. The CDR3 DNA sequence: TGTGCCAGCAGCTTATCCGGGACGGCGTCCTACGAGCAGTACTTC. This codes for CASSLSGTASYEQYF.

There are a few counts of this clonotype. The chain couples TRBV24-1 to TRBJ2-1; D is possibly TRBD1 (7 bases). CDR3 length equals 14 residues. Looked up from germline, CDR1 is KGHDR and CDR2 is SFDVKD. V lost 4 bases to trimming and J lost 12 bases, with 18 bases between them. The CDR3 nucleotides are TGTGCCACCAGTGACTCTTCAGGGGGGATGGGGCAGTTCTTC. This codes for CATSDSSGGMGQFF.

This clonotype was picked up a small number of times. The V gene is TRBV15, the J gene TRBJ2-1; 9 bases align to TRBD1. Trimming cost V 5 bases and J 5 bases; bases outside gene matches: 13. Germline V gene data show CDR1 as LNHNV and CDR2 as YYDKDF (reference sequence). CDR3 length: 17 residues. In DNA form, the CDR3 reads TGTGCCACCAGCGGTGAGCCGGGACAGGGTAAAAACAATGAGCAGTTCTTC. This sequence encodes CATSGEPGQGKNNEQFF.